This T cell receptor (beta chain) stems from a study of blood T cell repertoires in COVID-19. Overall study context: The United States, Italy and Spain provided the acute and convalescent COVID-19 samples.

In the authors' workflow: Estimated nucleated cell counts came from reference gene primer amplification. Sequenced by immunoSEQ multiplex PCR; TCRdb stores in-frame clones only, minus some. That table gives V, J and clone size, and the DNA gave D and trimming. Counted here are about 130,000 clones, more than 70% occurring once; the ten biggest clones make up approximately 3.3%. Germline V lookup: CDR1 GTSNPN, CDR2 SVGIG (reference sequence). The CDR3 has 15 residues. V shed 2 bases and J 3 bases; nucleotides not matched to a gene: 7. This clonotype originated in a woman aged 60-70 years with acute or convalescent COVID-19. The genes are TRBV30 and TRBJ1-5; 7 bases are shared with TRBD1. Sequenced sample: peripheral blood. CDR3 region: CAWSTGTALNQPQHF. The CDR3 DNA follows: TGTGCCTGGAGTACCGGGACAGCACTCAATCAGCCCCAGCATTTT.